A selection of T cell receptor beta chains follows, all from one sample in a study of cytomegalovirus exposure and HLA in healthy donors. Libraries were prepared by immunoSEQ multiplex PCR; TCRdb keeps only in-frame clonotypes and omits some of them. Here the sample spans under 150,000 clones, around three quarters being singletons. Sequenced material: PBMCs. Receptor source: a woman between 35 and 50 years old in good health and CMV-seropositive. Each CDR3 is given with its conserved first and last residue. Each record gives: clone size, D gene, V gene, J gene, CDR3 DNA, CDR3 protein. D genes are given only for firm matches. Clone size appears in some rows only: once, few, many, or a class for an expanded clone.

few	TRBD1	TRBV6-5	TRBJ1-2	TGTGCCAGCAGCTCCCCGGGACAGGGTATCAATGGCTACACCTTC	CASSSPGQGINGYTF
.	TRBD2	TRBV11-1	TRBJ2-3	TGTGCCAGCAGGCTAGCGGGAAGAAGCACAGATACGCAGTATTTT	CASRLAGRSTDTQYF
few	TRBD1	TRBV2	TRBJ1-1	TGTGCCAGCAGTTTAGGACAGGCTCAGCATCCTGAAGCTTTCTTT	CASSLGQAQHPEAFF
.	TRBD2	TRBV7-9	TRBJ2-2	TGTGCCAGCAGCTTAGCGGGTACTAGCGGGCCGTCCGGGGAGCTGTTTTTT	CASSLAGTSGPSGELFF
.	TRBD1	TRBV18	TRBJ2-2	TGTGCCAGCCGACCGGGACAGGGCGCCGGGGAGCTGTTTTTT	CASRPGQGAGELFF
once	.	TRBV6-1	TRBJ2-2	TGTGCCAGCGGGTGGGACTCTTCGAACACCGGGGAGCTGCTTTTT	CASGWDSSNTGELLF
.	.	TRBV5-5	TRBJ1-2	TGTGCCAGCAGCTTGGGCGGATATAACTATGGCTACACCTTC	CASSLGGYNYGYTF
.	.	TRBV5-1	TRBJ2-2	TGCGCCAGCAGCCTTGACAGGTTGTCCGGGGAGCTGTTTTTT	CASSLDRLSGELFF
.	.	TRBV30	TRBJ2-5	TGTGCCTGGAGTGTACGGGGGAGTGAGTATGAGACCCAGTACTTC	CAWSVRGSEYETQYF
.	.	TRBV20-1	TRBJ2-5	TGCAGCACGGGAGTCCAAGAGACCCAGTACTTC	CSTGVQETQYF
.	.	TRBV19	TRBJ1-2	TGTGCCAGTAGTATAGATCGGGGGGATGGCTACACCTTC	CASSIDRGDGYTF
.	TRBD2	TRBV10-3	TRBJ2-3	TGTGCCATCAGTGAGTTCGTGACTAGCGTTAGAAAGGGAGATACGCAGTATTTT	CAISEFVTSVRKGDTQYF
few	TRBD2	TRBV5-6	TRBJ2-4	TGTGCCAGCAGCTCTTCGGGACTAGCGGTAAACATTCAGTACTTC	CASSSSGLAVNIQYF
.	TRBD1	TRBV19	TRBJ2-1	TGTGCCAGTAGTCCAACTACGGACAGGGGTGTACAGTTCTTC	CASSPTTDRGVQFF
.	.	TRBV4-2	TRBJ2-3	TGTGCCAGCAGCCCCCTGGTGGCGGTGGACACAGATACGCAGTATTTT	CASSPLVAVDTDTQYF
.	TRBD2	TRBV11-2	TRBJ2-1	TGTGCCAGCAGCTTAGGGGCGGGAGGGAACAATGAGCAGTTCTTC	CASSLGAGGNNEQFF
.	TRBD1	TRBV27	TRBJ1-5	TGTGCCAGCAGTTTATGGGGACAGGGTGATCAGCCCCAGCATTTT	CASSLWGQGDQPQHF
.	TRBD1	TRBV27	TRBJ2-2	TGTGCCAGCAGTTTCTCCGGGACAGGGGGTGGCACCGGGGAGCTGTTTTTT	CASSFSGTGGGTGELFF
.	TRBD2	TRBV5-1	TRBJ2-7	TGCGCCAGCAACTCAGGGGGAGCGGGAGGGCCCTCTACCTACGAGCAGTACTTC	CASNSGGAGGPSTYEQYF
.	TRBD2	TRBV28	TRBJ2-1	TGTGCCAGCAGTTTCCTCAGCGGGAGGGCCAAGATCTACAATGAGCAGTTCTTC	CASSFLSGRAKIYNEQFF
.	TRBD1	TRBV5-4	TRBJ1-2	TGTGCCAGCAGCCAAGTGGGGGTACAGGGGGGGGATGGCTACACCTTC	CASSQVGVQGGDGYTF
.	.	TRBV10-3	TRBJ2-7	TGTGCCATCAACAACAGGGATTCCTACGAGCAGTACTTC	CAINNRDSYEQYF